Presented here are 24 T cell receptor beta chains from one specimen sequenced in a study of OX40 agonist ivuxolimab in advanced cancers. Library generation was performed with the immunoSEQ multiplex PCR assay. TCRdb holds this immuneACCESS table with in-frame rearrangements only. Some clones are missing; in checked studies, unresolved V genes explain under half, and the rest has no known cause. The sample contains fewer than 95,000 clones, 85% to 90% of them found a single time. 6.5% to 8.5% of the sample goes to the ten largest clones. The specimen was CD4+ or CD8+ T cells sorted from blood, collected in a trial of the OX40 agonist ivuxolimab. The receptors stem from an adult with an advanced solid tumor such as melanoma, head and neck, liver or kidney cancer.

The chain carries TRBV11-3 and TRBJ2-2, with D possibly TRBD2 on 6 matching bases. The CDR3 is made up of 15 amino acids. The V gene's germline CDR1 is SGHNT and CDR2 YENEEA. V dropped 3 bases and J dropped 1 base, with 9 bases sitting between them. CDR3 coding DNA: TGTGCCAGCAGCTTTATTAGCGGGAACACCGGGGAGCTGTTTTTT. It yields the protein CASSFISGNTGELFF. The full variable domain, completed using reference TRBV11-3 and TRBJ2-2, is EAGVVQSPRYKIIEKKQPVAFWCNPISGHNTLYWYLQNLGQGPELLIRYENEEAVDDSQLPKDRFSAERLKGVDSTLKIQPAELGDSAVYLCASSFISGNTGELFFGEGSRLTVL.

The chain combines TRBV7-9 with TRBJ2-1, with 8 bases identical to TRBD2. CDR1 and CDR2 from the germline V gene are SEHNR and FQNEAQ (reference sequence). The CDR3 extends over 14 amino acids. Trimming cost V 7 bases and J 1 base; bases outside gene matches: 3. In DNA, the CDR3 is TGTGCCAGCATGTCTAGCGGGTCCTACAATGAGCAGTTCTTC. This gives the protein CASMSSGSYNEQFF.

The chain links TRBV28 to TRBJ2-1, with 9 bases identical to TRBD1. After removal of 6 bases from V and 6 bases from J, the junction contained 3 bases not matched to a gene. Germline CDR1 is MDHEN and CDR2 is SYDVKM. This CDR3 contains 13 residues. The CDR3 loop is CASSSTGGNEQFF. CDR3 nucleotide sequence: TGTGCCAGCAGCTCGACAGGGGGCAATGAGCAGTTCTTC. The variable domain in full, completed from reference TRBV28 and TRBJ2-1, reads DVKVTQSSRYLVKRTGEKVFLECVQDMDHENMFWYRQDPGLGLRLIYFSYDVKMKEKGDIPEGYSVSREKKERFSLILESASTNQTSMYLCASSSTGGNEQFFGPGTRLTVL.

The chain combines TRBV27 with TRBJ2-1; D is perhaps TRBD2 (5 bases). Trimming shortened V by 5 bases and J by 4 bases, and 15 bases separated the two germline ends. The CDR3 extends over 15 amino acids. CDR1 MNHEY and CDR2 SMNVEV come from the germline V gene (reference sequence). The CDR3 sequence: CASSLRLREYNEQFF. CDR3 DNA: TGTGCCAGCAGTCTTCGACTAAGAGAATACAATGAGCAGTTCTTC.

The rearrangement links TRBV5-4 to TRBJ2-3; 7 nucleotides agree with TRBD1. Unmatched junction bases numbered 10, after V lost 4 bases and J lost 5 bases. Germline V gene data show CDR1 as SGHNT and CDR2 as YYREEE (reference sequence). The CDR3 extends over 15 amino acids. CDR3 amino acids: CASSPQGPHVDTQYF. The CDR3 nucleotides are TGTGCCAGCAGCCCACAGGGGCCACACGTAGATACGCAGTATTTT.

The chain employs TRBV5-1 and TRBJ2-7; a possible D gene is TRBD1 (6 bases). V lost 5 bases and J lost 3, with 12 bases in between. There are 13 residues in the CDR3. Germline V gives CDR1 SGHRS, CDR2 YFSETQ. The CDR3 sequence is CASRGGANYEQYF. The DNA for the CDR3 is TGCGCCAGCAGAGGGGGAGCCAACTACGAGCAGTACTTC.

This clone has just one count. V and J are TRBV2 and TRBJ1-2; tentatively, D is TRBD1 (6 bases). This CDR3 is 14 amino acids long. Germline V lookup: CDR1 SNHLY, CDR2 FYNNEI. The V end was cut by 6 bases, the J end by 2 bases, with 13 bases between. Here the CDR3 DNA reads TGTGCCAGCAGAGAGACCGGGACAAACTATGGCTACACCTTC. This encodes CASRETGTNYGYTF. Full variable domain (remainder filled in from reference TRBV2 and TRBJ1-2): EPEVTQTPSHQVTQMGQEVILRCVPISNHLYFYWYRQILGQKVEFLVSFYNNEISEKSEIFDDQFSVERPDGSNFTLKIRSTKLEDSAMYFCASRETGTNYGYTFGSGTRLTVV.

This clone was seen a single time. This sequence joins TRBV5-1 and TRBJ2-2; a weak D match, TRBD1 (6 bases). The germline CDR1 and CDR2 sequences are SGHRS and YFSETQ. V lost 4 bases, J lost 6 bases, and 13 bases lay in between. The CDR3 consists of 14 residues. The CDR3 nucleotides read TGCGCCAGCAGCCGGGGACAAACTCCCGGGGAGCTGTTTTTT. This encodes CASSRGQTPGELFF.

This rearrangement joins TRBV7-2 to TRBJ1-5; D remains ambiguous. The CDR3 is made up of 15 amino acids. V gave up 5 bases and J gave up 4 bases, with 15 bases separating them. Germline CDR1 and CDR2: SGHTA and FQGNSA. CDR3 in amino acids: CASSPKRGPNQPQHF. For the CDR3, the DNA is TGTGCCAGCAGCCCTAAGAGAGGGCCTAATCAGCCCCAGCATTTT. Full variable domain (remainder filled in from reference TRBV7-2 and TRBJ1-5): GAGVSQSPSNKVTEKGKDVELRCDPISGHTALYWYRQSLGQGLEFLIYFQGNSAPDKSGLPSDRFSAERTGGSVSTLTIQRTQQEDSAVYLCASSPKRGPNQPQHFGDGTRLSIL.

This clone was seen a single time. The V call is TRBV19, the J call TRBJ1-6; a weak D match, TRBD1 (5 bases). V dropped 1 base and J dropped 0 bases, with 7 bases sitting between them. Looked up from germline, CDR1 is LNHDA and CDR2 is SQIVND (reference sequence). This CDR3 spans 16 amino acids. The CDR3 sequence: CASSIARDSYNSPLHF. Here the CDR3 DNA reads TGTGCCAGTAGTATAGCCAGGGACTCCTATAATTCACCCCTCCACTTT.

As for this clone: Sequence at one end of the junction differs from germline and may be a read error. The rearrangement joins TRBV7-7 to TRBJ1-4; no firm D call. The CDR3 sequence is 14 residues long. Germline V gene data show CDR1 as SSHAT and CDR2 as FNYEAQ (reference sequence). In DNA form, the CDR3 reads TGTGCTAGCAGCGCCGGACCCGATAATGAAAAACTGTTTTTT. It codes for CASSAGPDNEKLFF.

The chain has TRBV5-4 and TRBJ2-4, with D perhaps matching TRBD2 (6 bases). The CDR3 consists of 18 residues. The germline V gene encodes CDR1 SGHNT and CDR2 YYREEE (reference sequence). The V and J ends lost 2 bases and 2 bases respectively, with 20 bases between them. The CDR3 DNA reads TGTGCCAGCAGCTTTAATGGGGATGGGGACTCGACCAAAAACATTCAGTACTTC. Translation: CASSFNGDGDSTKNIQYF.

J is TRBJ2-5 and V is TRBV7-9; 8 positions agree with TRBD2. Germline lookup yields CDR1 SEHNR and CDR2 FQNEAQ (reference sequence). With 7 bases clipped from V and 2 bases from J, the junction kept 6 bases outside the gene matches. The CDR3 is 14 residues long. CDR3 in amino acids: CASIRSGGQETQYF. CDR3 in DNA: TGTGCCAGCATTCGGAGCGGGGGACAAGAGACCCAGTACTTC.

This chain connects TRBV19 to TRBJ1-2; perhaps TRBD1 as D (5 bases). Germline V gene lookup returns CDR1 LNHDA and CDR2 SQIVND (reference sequence). Trimming pared 5 bases from V and 7 bases from J, leaving 20 bases between. The CDR3 runs 15 residues. This CDR3 is CASSASSGALRGYTF. The CDR3 DNA reads as TGTGCCAGTAGTGCCTCTTCCGGGGCCCTACGTGGCTACACCTTC. The entire variable domain, with the rest obtained from reference TRBV19 and TRBJ1-2, is as follows: DGGITQSPKYLFRKEGQNVTLSCEQNLNHDAMYWYRQDPGQGLRLIYYSQIVNDFQKGDIAEGYSVSREKKESFPLTVTSAQKNPTAFYLCASSASSGALRGYTFGSGTRLTVV.

This chain uses TRBV7-8 with TRBJ2-4; 10 positions agree with TRBD1. This CDR3 is built from 19 residues. Germline CDR1 SGHVS, CDR2 FQNEAQ. The V gene end was trimmed by 1 base and the J gene end by 0 bases; junction bases not matched to a gene: 9. The CDR3 nucleotides are TGTGCCAGCAGCTTAGGAGACAGGGGGCTCATTTTAGCCAAAAACATTCAGTACTTC. It encodes CASSLGDRGLILAKNIQYF.

This clone showed up just a few times. The chain joins TRBV5-8 to TRBJ1-3; the D is unclear. The length of the CDR3 is 14 residues. The V gene lost 1 base and the J gene lost 2 bases, with 7 bases spanning the gap. In germline, CDR1 is SGHTS, CDR2 YDEGEE. CDR3 loop: CASSLSGTGNTIYF. The CDR3 coding sequence is TGTGCCAGCAGCTTGTCGGGAACTGGAAACACCATATATTTT.

The chain has TRBV6-1 and TRBJ2-1, with D perhaps TRBD1 (6 bases). V gave up 2 bases and J gave up 0 bases, with 11 bases separating them. The CDR3 loop spans 16 amino acids. Germline loops: CDR1 MNHNS, CDR2 SASEGT. The CDR3 DNA follows: TGTGCCAGCAGTGAAAAGGACAGACTCTCCTACAATGAGCAGTTCTTC. Protein: CASSEKDRLSYNEQFF.

The chain recombines TRBV2 with TRBJ2-6, with 9 bases identical to TRBD1. The CDR3 sequence is 16 residues long. Germline CDR1 is SNHLY and CDR2 is FYNNEI. J was trimmed by 0 bases and V by 9 bases; bases with no gene match: 6. CDR3 DNA: TGTGCCAGGGGACAGGGCCCTAACTCTGGGGCCAACGTCCTGACTTTC. Amino acid sequence: CARGQGPNSGANVLTF.

The chain recombines TRBV5-1 with TRBJ2-5; D could derive from TRBD1 or TRBD2 (6 bases each). Germline V lookup: CDR1 SGHRS, CDR2 YFSETQ. CDR3 size: 14 residues. With 3 bases removed from V and 5 bases from J, the gap between germline ends came to 14 bases. As DNA, the CDR3 is TGCGCCAGCAGCTCCCGGGGGCTCGGGGAGACCCAGTACTTC. This codes for CASSSRGLGETQYF.

V and J are TRBV28 and TRBJ2-3, with D perhaps TRBD2 (6 bases). This CDR3 has 17 amino acids. Trimming pared 4 bases from V and 0 bases from J, leaving 17 bases between. Germline CDR1 is MDHEN and CDR2 is SYDVKM. The CDR3 here is CASSSTLSSGSTDTQYF. The CDR3 coding sequence is TGTGCCAGCAGTTCCACCCTCTCCAGCGGGAGCACAGATACGCAGTATTTT.

This chain connects TRBV6-5 to TRBJ2-3, with TRBD2 as a possible D gene (6 bases). Germline V CDR1 and CDR2: MNHEY, SVGAGI. V was shortened by 6 bases and J by 7 bases, with 17 bases between the two germline ends. This CDR3 is 14 amino acids long. In nucleotides, the CDR3 is TGTGCCAGCAGCTCCGGACCCGGGACTCATACGCAGTATTTT. Translated, it gives CASSSGPGTHTQYF.

This rearrangement joins TRBV9 to TRBJ1-1; weak D call: TRBD1 (5 bases). CDR3 size: 15 residues. Germline CDR1 SGDLS, CDR2 YYNGEE. Trimming shortened V by 1 base and J by 5 bases, and 15 bases separated the two germline ends. The CDR3 reads CASSVWRRWGTEAFF. Written as DNA, the CDR3 is TGTGCCAGCAGCGTATGGAGACGCTGGGGGACTGAAGCTTTCTTT.

The count of this clone is one. The rearrangement uses TRBV4-1 and TRBJ2-7; 7 bases map to TRBD1. From germline, CDR1 is MGHRA and CDR2 YSYEKL. Trimming at V came to 1 base and at J to 4 bases, leaving 4 bases not matched to a gene. CDR3 length: 14 residues. The chain's CDR3 is CASSQAQGPYEQYF. The DNA of the CDR3 is TGCGCCAGCAGCCAAGCACAGGGGCCATACGAGCAGTACTTC.

The rearrangement uses TRBV12-5 and TRBJ1-5; no firm D call. The CDR3 has 11 amino acids. From germline, CDR1 is LGHNT and CDR2 FRNRAP. Trimming took 2 bases from V and 6 from J, leaving 2 bases between them. CDR3 nucleotide sequence: TGTGCTAGTGGTTTGACTCAGCCCCAGCATTTT. It specifies CASGLTQPQHF.